A single sample gave rise to the 17 T cell receptor beta chains below, sequenced in a study of control samples from healthy donors and cancer patients. Clones were sequenced by immunoSEQ multiplex PCR, and TCRdb holds only the in-frame ones, with some missing. There are 100,000 to 120,000 clones in the sample; about 80% occur only once, and 5% to 8.5% lies in the top ten. The sample was blood. The receptors shown here come from a man aged 18 to 29 in good health.

The rearrangement links TRBV7-8 to TRBJ2-3; 7 bases are shared with TRBD1. The V gene end was trimmed by 4 bases and the J gene end by 4 bases; junction bases not matched to a gene: 5. The CDR3 contains 14 residues. Germline-derived CDR1 and CDR2 are SGHVS and FQNEAQ. CDR3 DNA sequence: TGTGCCAGCAGCTCCCGGCAGGGGGCAGATACGCAGTATTTT. Its protein product is CASSSRQGADTQYF.

V gene TRBV6-5 combines with J gene TRBJ2-5; 9 bases align to TRBD1. The germline V gene has CDR1 MNHEY and CDR2 SVGAGI. This CDR3 is 15 amino acids long. After removal of 4 bases from V and 1 base from J, the junction contained 4 bases not matched to a gene. The CDR3 region is CASSSGTGSQETQYF. In nucleotides, the CDR3 is TGTGCCAGCAGTTCCGGGACAGGGTCCCAAGAGACCCAGTACTTC.

This sequence joins TRBV7-2 and TRBJ2-2; D possibly corresponds to TRBD1 (6 bases). CDR1 is SGHTA and CDR2 is FQGNSA in the germline V gene. V lost 2 bases and J 0 bases, leaving 10 bases between the germline ends. This CDR3 contains 16 residues. This CDR3 reads CASSLMGATNTGELFF. The CDR3 DNA is TGTGCCAGCAGCTTAATGGGGGCCACGAACACCGGGGAGCTGTTTTTT.

This chain links TRBV11-2 with TRBJ1-1, with D unclear. V gave up 4 bases and J gave up 7 bases, with 10 bases separating them. This CDR3 has 12 residues. Germline assignment: CDR1 SGHAT and CDR2 FQNNGV. The CDR3 is CASSSPGGEAFF. The CDR3 nucleotides read TGTGCCAGCAGCTCCCCGGGAGGTGAAGCTTTCTTT.

As concerns this clone: A junction boundary mismatches the germline segment, possibly from a read error. The chain uses TRBV6-1 and TRBJ1-5; D gene unclear. The germline V gene has CDR1 MNHNS and CDR2 SASEGT. This CDR3 comprises 14 residues. The CDR3 spells CVSSERSSNQPQHF. As DNA, the CDR3 is TGTGTCAGCAGTGAGAGGAGTAGCAATCAGCCCCAGCATTTT.

This clone occurred once. Other DNA variants within this sample encode the same CDR3. The V and J genes are TRBV11-2 and TRBJ2-7, with 9 bases aligning to TRBD2. The CDR3 loop spans 18 amino acids. Germline-derived CDR1 and CDR2 are SGHAT and FQNNGV. V was clipped by 1 base and J by 5 bases; unmatched bases: 15. In DNA form, the CDR3 reads TGTGCCAGCAGCTTAGGTCGGGGCGGGGGGGCCCAACTCGACGAGCAGTACGTC. Translated: CASSLGRGGGAQLDEQYV.

The chain uses TRBV5-1 and TRBJ1-3; no clear D. The germline V and J ends were trimmed by 0 bases and 0 bases, with 7 bases remaining between them. This CDR3 contains 15 residues. Germline CDR1 reads SGHRS; CDR2 reads YFSETQ. The CDR3: CASSLDGSSGNTIYF. CDR3 bases: TGCGCCAGCAGCTTGGACGGGAGCTCTGGAAACACCATATATTTT.

In its sample, this clone was seen a few times. The rearrangement links TRBV19 to TRBJ2-5; weak D call: TRBD2 (5 bases). The germline gives CDR1 LNHDA, CDR2 SQIVND (reference sequence). V was pared by 4 bases and J by 5 bases, with 17 bases between. The CDR3 is made up of 15 amino acids. DNA of the CDR3: TGTGCCAGTAGTACTGGTACGGGGTTCGGGGAGACCCAGTACTTC. This sequence encodes CASSTGTGFGETQYF. Supplemented by reference TRBV19 and TRBJ2-5, the full variable domain reads DGGITQSPKYLFRKEGQNVTLSCEQNLNHDAMYWYRQDPGQGLRLIYYSQIVNDFQKGDIAEGYSVSREKKESFPLTVTSAQKNPTAFYLCASSTGTGFGETQYFGPGTRLLVL.

Concerning this clone: Additional DNA sequences in this sample encode the identical CDR3. J is TRBJ2-7 and V is TRBV5-6; D gene ambiguous. The germline V and J ends were trimmed by 4 bases and 6 bases, with 17 bases remaining between them. Germline assignment: CDR1 SGHDT and CDR2 YYEEEE. This CDR3 contains 14 residues. The DNA for the CDR3 is TGTGCCAGCAGCCGCTCATCCTTGGTCCTCGAGCAGTACTTC. Translation: CASSRSSLVLEQYF.

The chain carries TRBV5-1 and TRBJ2-1, with 10 positions matching TRBD2. Trimming at V came to 0 bases and at J to 9 bases, leaving 6 bases not matched to a gene. Germline V gene sequence: CDR1 SGHRS, CDR2 YFSETQ. CDR3 size: 15 residues. The DNA for the CDR3 is TGCGCCAGCAGCTTGGCTCTAGCGGGGGAGAGTGAGCAGTTCTTC. Translated: CASSLALAGESEQFF. Filled out from reference TRBV5-1 and TRBJ2-1, the complete variable domain reads KAGVTQTPRYLIKTRGQQVTLSCSPISGHRSVSWYQQTPGQGLQFLFEYFSETQRNKGNFPGRFSGRQFSNSRSEMNVSTLELGDSALYLCASSLALAGESEQFFGPGTRLTVL.

The chain joins TRBV6-5 to TRBJ1-6; D is undetermined. Germline CDR1 MNHEY, CDR2 SVGAGI. This CDR3 contains 16 residues. V was clipped by 4 bases and J by 7 bases, with 17 bases between them. The CDR3 here is CASSSLDGVENSPLHF. The CDR3 DNA reads TGTGCCAGCAGTTCCCTGGATGGGGTGGAGAATTCACCCCTCCACTTT.

The chain links TRBV11-2 to TRBJ2-7; 8 bases align to TRBD1. This CDR3 has 13 amino acids. J gave up 4 bases and V 6 bases, and 5 bases lay outside the gene matches. CDR1 is SGHAT and CDR2 is FQNNGV in the germline V gene. CDR3 sequence: CASRGQGGYEQYV. The CDR3 DNA reads TGTGCCAGCAGAGGACAGGGTGGGTACGAGCAGTACGTC.

The chain couples TRBV11-2 to TRBJ1-2; TRBD1 matches at 7 bases. V lost 5 bases to trimming and J lost 8 bases; unmatched junction nucleotides: 8. Germline CDR1 SGHAT, CDR2 FQNNGV. This CDR3 is built from 13 residues. CDR3 region: CASSVTGIEGYTF. In DNA form, the CDR3 reads TGTGCCAGCAGCGTGACAGGGATAGAAGGCTACACCTTC.

The V gene is TRBV5-6, the J gene TRBJ2-6; no clear D. Trimming left V 0 bases short and J 1 base short, with 14 bases between. This CDR3 region has 18 residues. Germline V gene lookup returns CDR1 SGHDT and CDR2 YYEEEE. CDR3 protein: CASSLGGAIRSGANVLTF. The CDR3 DNA is TGTGCCAGCAGCTTGGGGGGTGCCATAAGGTCTGGGGCCAACGTCCTGACTTTC.

This chain joins TRBV4-2 and TRBJ1-4, with 9 bases that match TRBD1. This CDR3 has 15 residues. V was clipped by 4 bases and J by 5 bases; unmatched bases: 5. Germline lookup yields CDR1 LGHNA and CDR2 YNFKEQ. CDR3 nucleotides: TGTGCCAGCAGCCGAGGGACAGGGCTAAATGAAAAACTGTTTTTT. Translation: CASSRGTGLNEKLFF.

The gene calls are TRBV2 and TRBJ1-3; the match to TRBD1 covers 7 bases. The CDR3 length is 13 residues. Germline V CDR1 and CDR2: SNHLY, FYNNEI. After removal of 8 bases from V and 7 bases from J, the junction contained 8 bases not matched to a gene. The CDR3 is CASLQGLLNTIYF. Written as DNA, the CDR3 is TGTGCCAGCCTACAGGGGTTGTTGAACACCATATATTTT.

The rearrangement links TRBV7-9 to TRBJ2-5; maybe TRBD2 (6 bases). This CDR3 is 14 amino acids long. In germline, CDR1 is SEHNR, CDR2 FQNEAQ (reference sequence). Trimming cost V 3 bases and J 0 bases, with 8 bases left between them. CDR3 sequence reads: CASSLGDYQETQYF. DNA of the CDR3: TGTGCCAGCAGCTTGGGGGACTACCAAGAGACCCAGTACTTC.